This T cell receptor beta chain was identified during a study of human CD4 T cells and Enterobacteriaceae. Points on this clone: Its antigen is undetermined.

Detection sensitivity for ex vivo total memory CD4+ was one cell in 200,000. The data were produced by immunoSEQ multiplex PCR, yet TCRdb's version contains in-frame clones alone and is incomplete. The repertoire holds roughly 28,000 clones, with 80% to 90% as singletons. V was clipped by 0 bases and J by 5 bases, with 7 bases between them. Germline V gives CDR1 KGHSH, CDR2 LQKENI. There are 13 residues in the CDR3. The study's findings and limits: In the top 5%: 11 of 19 and about 65% of the roughly 34 cross-reactive clonotypes.

All CD4+ cells other than CD45RA+CCR7+CD95- naive cells were sorted as memory, over 98% pure. Before sorting, cells positive for CD8, CD14, CD16, CD56, CD19 or bright CD25 were removed. This rearrangement joins TRBV18 to TRBJ2-5; D not resolved. The source material was memory CD4+ T cells from blood. This receptor was taken from a human donor in good health. CDR3 protein: CASSPPDLETQYF. Written as DNA, the CDR3 is TGTGCCAGCTCACCACCCGACTTGGAGACCCAGTACTTC.